These 12 T cell receptor beta chains were sequenced from one sample in a study of T-cell memory formation after mild COVID-19. TCRdb reprocessed the 5' RACE reads with MiXCR, giving one entry per CDR3 protein. The sample lists about 430,000 distinct CDR3 sequences, about 24% occurring once. Specimen: PBMCs or a T cell subset sorted from them (not recorded which). The receptor set was obtained from an adult woman who had mild COVID-19 (a few samples of this study predate the infection). Cell type and time point are not known.

This clonotype has more than one count but fewer than ten. J is TRBJ1-1 and V is TRBV5-1, with D maybe TRBD1 (5 bases). V gave up 0 bases and J gave up 4 bases, with 10 bases separating them. The germline V gene encodes CDR1 SGHRS and CDR2 YFSETQ. CDR3 length: 14 amino acids. Written as DNA, the CDR3 is TGCGCCAGCAGCTTGGAGGGCAGGGCCACTGAAGCTTTCTTT. It yields the protein CASSLEGRATEAFF.

This clonotype was seen a handful of times. The chain is built from TRBV30 and TRBJ2-2; D is uncertain. The germline CDR1 and CDR2 sequences are GTSNPN and SVGIG (reference sequence). V gave up 4 bases and J gave up 6 bases, with 12 bases separating them. The CDR3 consists of 13 residues. CDR3 amino acids: CAWKNLRAGELFF. The CDR3 DNA is TGTGCCTGGAAAAATCTGCGCGCCGGGGAGCTGTTTTTT.

The V and J genes are TRBV6-5 and TRBJ2-1, with a tentative D call TRBD2 (5 bases). Deletions cut 5 bases from V and 2 bases from J, with 7 bases between. Per the germline V gene, CDR1 is MNHEY and CDR2 is SVGAGI. The CDR3 loop spans 13 amino acids. CDR3 amino acids: CASSNGAYNEQFF. CDR3 coding DNA: TGTGCCAGCAGTAACGGGGCCTACAATGAGCAGTTCTTC.

This clonotype was seen many times. The V gene is TRBV7-9, the J gene TRBJ2-3; TRBD2 might be the D (5 bases). Germline V gene data show CDR1 as SEHNR and CDR2 as FQNEAQ (reference sequence). This CDR3 comprises 15 residues. The V and J ends lost 4 bases and 2 bases respectively, with 13 bases between them. The chain's CDR3 is CASSSRAGVTDTQYF. CDR3 sequence (DNA): TGTGCCAGCAGCTCTCGGGCCGGGGTCACAGATACGCAGTATTTT.

The chain recombines TRBV5-4 with TRBJ2-7; D unresolved. From germline, CDR1 is SGHNT and CDR2 YYREEE (reference sequence). CDR3 length equals 12 residues. V was trimmed by 2 bases and J by 6 bases, leaving 9 bases between them. CDR3 nucleotide sequence: TGTGCCAGCAGCTTTGGGGTTGCCGAGCAGTACTTC. The encoded protein is CASSFGVAEQYF.

This clonotype turned up a few times. The gene calls are TRBV7-7 and TRBJ2-7; 8 bases map to TRBD2. The V gene's germline CDR1 is SSHAT and CDR2 FNYEAQ (reference sequence). This CDR3 is 13 amino acids long. The V gene end was trimmed by 5 bases and the J gene end by 5 bases; junction bases not matched to a gene: 5. In DNA form, the CDR3 reads TGTGCCAGCAGCACCTACGGGGGGGACGAGCAGTACTTC. Translated, it gives CASSTYGGDEQYF.

CDR3 in amino acids: CASSLILVSSTDTQYF. In DNA form, the CDR3 reads TGTGCCAGCAGCTTAATCCTAGTCTCTAGCACAGATACGCAGTATTTT. The rearrangement uses TRBV7-3 and TRBJ2-3; D is unresolved. Germline V lookup: CDR1 SGHTA, CDR2 FQGTGA. V was pared by 1 base and J by 0 bases, with 11 bases between. The CDR3 is 16 amino acids.

The rearrangement links TRBV9 to TRBJ2-1; D might be TRBD1 (5 bases). Germline values: CDR1 SGDLS, CDR2 YYNGEE. The CDR3 totals 16 residues. V shed 4 bases and J shed 5 bases, with 19 bases lying between them. The CDR3 sequence: CASSPMKTGPDNEQFF. CDR3 coding DNA: TGTGCCAGCAGCCCAATGAAAACAGGACCTGACAATGAGCAGTTCTTC.

The chain is built from TRBV12-3 or TRBV12-4 and TRBJ1-4; no clear D. There are 14 residues in the CDR3. V lost 3 bases, J lost 3 bases, and 8 bases lay in between. The CDR3 loop is CASSFQSANEKLFF. CDR3 DNA: TGTGCCAGCAGTTTCCAGTCAGCTAATGAAAAACTGTTTTTT.

The sample holds a few counts of this clonotype. This chain connects TRBV20-1 to TRBJ2-7, with 9 nucleotides matching TRBD2. CDR3 length: 16 residues. Germline-derived CDR1 and CDR2 are DFQATT and SNEGSKA (reference sequence). Germline trimming cut 0 bases from V and 4 bases from J; bases unmatched to any gene: 10. CDR3 region: CSARERGAGGLYEQYF. DNA for the CDR3: TGCAGTGCTAGAGAGAGAGGAGCGGGAGGTTTATACGAGCAGTACTTC.

This clonotype was seen a few times. This chain connects TRBV19 to TRBJ2-1; TRBD2 aligns across 10 bases. The germline V gene has CDR1 LNHDA and CDR2 SQIVND (reference sequence). The CDR3 length is 18 residues. The J segment lost 7 bases and the V segment lost 1 base, leaving 13 bases of the junction unmatched. The DNA of the CDR3 is TGTGCCAGTAGTATAGGGGGTAGCGGGGGGCCCGGGAAAAATGAGCAGTTCTTC. It specifies CASSIGGSGGPGKNEQFF.

This sequence joins TRBV29-1 and TRBJ2-2; D perhaps matches TRBD2 (5 bases). The germline gives CDR1 SQVTM, CDR2 ANQGSEA. This CDR3 has 15 residues. With 4 bases removed from V and 3 bases from J, the gap between germline ends came to 15 bases. CDR3: CSVAPASGYTGELFF. The DNA of the CDR3 is TGCAGCGTTGCCCCCGCCAGCGGTTACACCGGGGAGCTGTTTTTT.